A selection of T cell receptor beta chains follows, all from one sample in a study of CD8 T cells in Susac syndrome. TCRdb reprocessed the immunoSEQ multiplex PCR reads via MiXCR and lists one record per CDR3 protein. In the table there are more than 150,000 distinct CDR3 sequences, roughly 95% of which are singletons. Specimen: CD4+ T cells from PBMCs. These receptors were taken from a human donor with Susac syndrome. Both conserved end residues are trimmed from each CDR3. The D gene is left open where the match is weak.

D gene: -; V gene: TRBV29-1; CDR3 protein: SVDRSEGTEAF
D gene: TRBD2; V gene: TRBV30; CDR3 protein: AWAGSGARVGWELF
D gene: TRBD1; V gene: TRBV10-3; CDR3 protein: AISEQGEEKLF
D gene: -; V gene: TRBV19; CDR3 protein: ASSIPDLGLSNQPQH
D gene: TRBD2; V gene: TRBV30; CDR3 protein: AWSVGLAGGNEQF
D gene: TRBD1; V gene: TRBV5-1; CDR3 protein: ASSSRGQGYGYT
D gene: -; V gene: TRBV12-3/TRBV12-4; CDR3 protein: ASRGPGVEAF
D gene: -; V gene: TRBV19; CDR3 protein: ASTYQASLGSPLH
D gene: TRBD1; V gene: TRBV20-1; CDR3 protein: SAKEAGTGTYEQY
D gene: -; V gene: TRBV7-2; CDR3 protein: ASSFLPENTEAF
D gene: -; V gene: TRBV20-1; CDR3 protein: SATRGTEAF
D gene: TRBD1; V gene: TRBV5-1; CDR3 protein: ASSSGQSVSPLH
D gene: TRBD2; V gene: TRBV4-1; CDR3 protein: ASSRERGMSYEQY
D gene: -; V gene: TRBV2; CDR3 protein: ASIPDTGVGELF
D gene: -; V gene: TRBV20-1; CDR3 protein: SAGGNTEAF
D gene: TRBD1; V gene: TRBV27; CDR3 protein: ASSPNRGRNNEQF
D gene: TRBD1; V gene: TRBV5-1; CDR3 protein: ASSPLTGTNTGELF
D gene: -; V gene: TRBV6-2/TRBV6-3; CDR3 protein: ASSGGWSATYEQY